The 5 T cell receptor beta chains given below trace back to one sample, sequenced in a study of identical twins. TCRdb ran MiXCR on the 5' RACE reads and lists one entry per CDR3 protein. The sample includes roughly 230,000 distinct CDR3 sequences, about 8.3% of them seen just once. These same records also appear under a second study, on yellow fever vaccine responses in identical twins.

What was sequenced was CD8+ T cells sorted from blood. The receptors originated from a woman younger than 30 in good health.

This clonotype was seen repeatedly, ten times or more. The chain uses TRBV7-2 and TRBJ2-7; D gene ambiguous. This CDR3 is 14 amino acids long. Trimming left V 3 bases short and J 7 bases short, with 16 bases between. Germline V gene sequence: CDR1 SGHTA, CDR2 FQGNSA. For the CDR3, the DNA is TGTGCCAGCAGCTTCTGGGAACTCGTGAGGGAGCAGTACTTC. Amino acids: CASSFWELVREQYF.

The rearrangement links TRBV2 to TRBJ2-6; 9 nucleotides agree with TRBD1. The V gene end was trimmed by 7 bases and the J gene end by 1 base; junction bases not matched to a gene: 8. Germline loops: CDR1 SNHLY, CDR2 FYNNEI. CDR3 length equals 17 residues. In DNA form, the CDR3 reads TGTGCCAGCAACTACCGGGACAGGGAGTCTGGGGCCAACGTCCTGACTTTC. It yields the protein CASNYRDRESGANVLTF.

CDR3 in DNA: TGTGCCAGCAGCCTTGCAGCCGGGACTAGTGCGAATGAGCAGTTCTTC. This gives the protein CASSLAAGTSANEQFF. The chain is built from TRBV7-3 and TRBJ2-1; 8 positions agree with TRBD2. Trimming cost V 5 bases and J 7 bases; bases outside gene matches: 13. Germline CDR1 and CDR2: SGHTA and FQGTGA. CDR3 length: 16 residues.

The chain has TRBV9 and TRBJ2-1; D is unresolved. Trimming took 4 bases from V and 9 from J, leaving 17 bases between them. The CDR3 is 14 residues long. From germline, CDR1 is SGDLS and CDR2 YYNGEE. As DNA, the CDR3 is TGTGCCAGCAGCCCCTCCCCGAGCCCCCCTGAGCAGTTCTTC. It translates to CASSPSPSPPEQFF. The full variable domain, its missing parts supplied by reference TRBV9 and TRBJ2-1, is DSGVTQTPKHLITATGQRVTLRCSPRSGDLSVYWYQQSLDQGLQFLIQYYNGEERAKGNILERFSAQQFPDLHSELNLSSLELGDSALYFCASSPSPSPPEQFFGPGTRLTVL.

As DNA, the CDR3 is TGTGCCACCAGCTACCAACCCAGACAGTTAGTTACGCAGTATTTT. It specifies CATSYQPRQLVTQYF. The chain has TRBV15 and TRBJ2-3; the D gene is possibly TRBD1 (5 bases). Germline CDR1 and CDR2: LNHNV and YYDKDF (reference sequence). The CDR3 spans 15 residues. Trimming cost V 5 bases and J 8 bases, with 20 bases left between them.